This T cell receptor (beta chain) was sequenced during a study of T cells after yellow fever vaccination. Many counts were recorded for this clonotype. TCRdb used MiXCR to reprocess the 5' RACE reads, holding one entry per CDR3 protein. The sample comprises some 670,000 distinct CDR3 sequences, roughly an eighth of which are singletons, and about 15% rests with the top ten. Germline V gives CDR1 SGHAT, CDR2 FQNNGV. The germline V and J ends were trimmed by 2 bases and 11 bases, with 13 bases remaining between them. The CDR3 is 13 residues long. The gene calls are TRBV11-2 and TRBJ2-1; D remains ambiguous. Sample: PBMCs, taken on the day of the yellow fever booster vaccination. The source of this sequence is a young man who received the YFV17D yellow fever vaccine. The chain's CDR3 is CASSLNAEWKQFF. In DNA, the CDR3 is TGTGCCAGCAGCTTAAACGCGGAGTGGAAGCAGTTCTTC.